This T cell receptor (beta chain) emerged from a study of T cells after yellow fever vaccination. They built TCR cDNA with 5'RACE template switching, a step that put in a universal primer site and UMIs. TCRdb processed the 5' RACE reads anew with MiXCR; each CDR3 protein has one entry. Among approximately 580,000 distinct CDR3 sequences listed, less than 20% were seen once. V shed 3 bases and J 5 bases; nucleotides not matched to a gene: 8. Germline CDR1 and CDR2: KGHSH and LQKENI. The CDR3 has 15 amino acids. The clonotype originates from a man aged 18-30 years who received the YFV17D yellow fever vaccine. Sequenced here: PBMCs, sampled less than 6 days after the first yellow fever vaccination. The rearrangement joins TRBV18 to TRBJ2-5, with 8 nucleotides matching TRBD1. This CDR3 is CASSPMTGVGETQYF. The CDR3, as DNA: TGTGCCAGCTCACCGATGACAGGGGTAGGGGAGACCCAGTACTTC.